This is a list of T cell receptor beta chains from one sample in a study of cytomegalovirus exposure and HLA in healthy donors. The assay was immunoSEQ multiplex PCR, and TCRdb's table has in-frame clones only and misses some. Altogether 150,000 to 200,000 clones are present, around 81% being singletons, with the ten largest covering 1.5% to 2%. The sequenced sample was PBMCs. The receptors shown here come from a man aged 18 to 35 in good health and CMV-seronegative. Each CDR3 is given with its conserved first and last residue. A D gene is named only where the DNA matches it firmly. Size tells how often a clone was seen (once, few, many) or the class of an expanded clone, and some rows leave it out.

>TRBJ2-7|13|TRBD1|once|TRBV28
TGTGCCAGCAGTTTTTCAGGGGGTGGCGAGCAGTACTTC
CASSFSGGGEQYF
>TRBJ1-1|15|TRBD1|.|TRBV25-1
TGTGCCAGCAGTGAATTTGGACAGGGGCGCACTGAAGCTTTCTTT
CASSEFGQGRTEAFF
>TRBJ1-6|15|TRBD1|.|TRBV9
TGTGCCAGCAGCGTAGGGGGACAGGGGATTTCACCCCTCCACTTT
CASSVGGQGISPLHF
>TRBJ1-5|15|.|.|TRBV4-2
TGTGCCAGCAGCTTGCGGGGGACGGCCCGTCAGCCCCAGCATTTT
CASSLRGTARQPQHF
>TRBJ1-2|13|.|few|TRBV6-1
TGTGCCAGCAGTGGGGTTTCGAGGGATGGCTACACCTTC
CASSGVSRDGYTF
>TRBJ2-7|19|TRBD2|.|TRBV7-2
TGTGCCAGCAGCCAGGGGACTAGCGGGAGGCAAGGGTGGGCCTACGAGCAGTACTTC
CASSQGTSGRQGWAYEQYF
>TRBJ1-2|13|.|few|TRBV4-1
TGCGCCAGCAGCCAAGGTCAGAACTATGGCTACACCTTC
CASSQGQNYGYTF
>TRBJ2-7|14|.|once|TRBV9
TGTGCCAGCAGTCGGGCAGGGAATTCGTACGAGCAGTACTTC
CASSRAGNSYEQYF
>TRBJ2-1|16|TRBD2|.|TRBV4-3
TGCGCCAGCAGCCAAAAAAGCGGGAGCGGCTACAATGAGCAGTTCTTC
CASSQKSGSGYNEQFF
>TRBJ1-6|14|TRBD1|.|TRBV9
TGTGCCAGCAGCTCCCCGGGACAGGGGGTAGACCTCCACTTT
CASSSPGQGVDLHF
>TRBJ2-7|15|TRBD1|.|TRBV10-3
TGTGCCATCAGTGAGAGTATGGGCAGGGGGTTCGAGCAGTACTTC
CAISESMGRGFEQYF
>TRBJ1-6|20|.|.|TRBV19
TGTGCCAGTAGTATGTACCCCGTATTCCAGGCCAGCTCCTATAATTCACCCCTCCACTTT
CASSMYPVFQASSYNSPLHF
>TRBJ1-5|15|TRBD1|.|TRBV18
TGTGCCAGCTCTCGCGACAGGGATAGAAATCAGCCCCAGCATTTT
CASSRDRDRNQPQHF
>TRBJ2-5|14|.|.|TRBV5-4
TGTGCCAGCAGCTTGAAGGAGACAGCCGGGACCCAGTACTTC
CASSLKETAGTQYF
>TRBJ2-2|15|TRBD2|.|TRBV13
TGTGCCAGCAGCATAGTAGCGGGGGACACCGGGGAGCTGTTTTTT
CASSIVAGDTGELFF
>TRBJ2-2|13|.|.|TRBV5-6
TGTGCCAGCAGCTTGCCCGGCACCGGGGAGCTGTTTTTT
CASSLPGTGELFF
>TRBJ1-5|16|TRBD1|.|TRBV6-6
TGTGCCAGCAGTTACACCCGGGACAGGGGCCATCAGCCCCAGCATTTT
CASSYTRDRGHQPQHF
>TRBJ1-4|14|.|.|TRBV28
TGTGCCAGCAGGTCAGAGTTGCGAGGGGAAAAACTGTTTTTT
CASRSELRGEKLFF
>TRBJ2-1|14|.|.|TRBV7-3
TGTGCCAGCAGCCTTAGCGGTACGTACAATGAGCAGTTCTTC
CASSLSGTYNEQFF
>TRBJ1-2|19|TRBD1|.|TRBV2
TGTGCCGGCTACGAGTTTCCCGGGGACAGGGCCTTAGCTAACTATGGCTACACCTTC
CAGYEFPGDRALANYGYTF
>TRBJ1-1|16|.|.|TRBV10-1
TGCGCCAGCAGTGATCACAGGGCCGAGAAGAACACTGAAGCTTTCTTT
CASSDHRAEKNTEAFF
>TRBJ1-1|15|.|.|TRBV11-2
TGTGCCAGCAGCTTAGTTTGGGGGGGGAACACTGAAGCTTTCTTT
CASSLVWGGNTEAFF
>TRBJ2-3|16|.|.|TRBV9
TGTGCCAGCAGCGTCCCGCAGGGTTTAGAAGCAGATACGCAGTATTTT
CASSVPQGLEADTQYF
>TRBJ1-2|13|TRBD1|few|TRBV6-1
TGTGCCAGCAGCTTCGGGACAGACTATGGCTACACCTTC
CASSFGTDYGYTF
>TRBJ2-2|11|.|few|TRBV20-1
TGCAGTGCTATAATGTCCGGGGAGCTGTTTTTT
CSAIMSGELFF
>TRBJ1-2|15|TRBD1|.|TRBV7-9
TGTGCCAGCCGAGAGGGGGCTCATTCTCCTTATGGCTACACCTTC
CASREGAHSPYGYTF
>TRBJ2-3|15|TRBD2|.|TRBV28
TGTGCCAGCAGTAGGAGCGGGAGGGCCGTCGATACGCAGTATTTT
CASSRSGRAVDTQYF
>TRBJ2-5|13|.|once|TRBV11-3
TGTGCCAGCAGCTTCCGAGTAGAAGAGACCCAGTACTTC
CASSFRVEETQYF
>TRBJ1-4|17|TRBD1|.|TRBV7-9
TGTGCCAGCAGCTTTGGACAGGGGTTTCGGACTAATGAAAAACTGTTTTTT
CASSFGQGFRTNEKLFF
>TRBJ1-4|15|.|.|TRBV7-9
TGTGCCAGCAGCTTTGTGGGGGCACCGAATGAAAAACTGTTTTTT
CASSFVGAPNEKLFF
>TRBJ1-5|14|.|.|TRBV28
TGTGCCAGCAGCTCAGGCGGGAGCAATCAGCCCCAGCATTTT
CASSSGGSNQPQHF
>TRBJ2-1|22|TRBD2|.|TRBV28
TGTGCCAGCAGTACCTCATTTACCGCCCTCCAAATAGCGGGAGGCTACTACAATGAGCAGTTCTTC
CASSTSFTALQIAGGYYNEQFF
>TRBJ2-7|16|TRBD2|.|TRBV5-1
TGCGCCAGCAGCTATAACGGACTAGCGGGAGGATACGAGCAGTACTTC
CASSYNGLAGGYEQYF
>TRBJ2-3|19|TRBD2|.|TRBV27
TGTGCCAGCAGCCCGGGACTAGCGGGAGCCTCATGGAGCACAGATACGCAGTATTTT
CASSPGLAGASWSTDTQYF
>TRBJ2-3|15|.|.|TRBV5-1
TGCGCCAGCAGCTTCCAGCGGACTAGCACAGATACGCAGTATTTT
CASSFQRTSTDTQYF